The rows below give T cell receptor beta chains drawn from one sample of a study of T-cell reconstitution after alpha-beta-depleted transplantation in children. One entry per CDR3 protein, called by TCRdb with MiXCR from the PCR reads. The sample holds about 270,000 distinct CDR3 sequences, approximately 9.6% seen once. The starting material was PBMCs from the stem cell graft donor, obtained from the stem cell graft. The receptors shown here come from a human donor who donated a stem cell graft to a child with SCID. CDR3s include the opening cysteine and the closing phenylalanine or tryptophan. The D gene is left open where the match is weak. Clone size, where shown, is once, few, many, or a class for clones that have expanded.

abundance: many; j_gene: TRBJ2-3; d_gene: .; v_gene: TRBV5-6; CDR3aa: CASSSWTDTQYF; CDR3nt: TGTGCCAGCAGCTCTTGGACAGATACGCAGTATTTT
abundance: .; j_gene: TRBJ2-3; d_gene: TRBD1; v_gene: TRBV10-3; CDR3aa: CAITNHLSRTGSTDTQYF; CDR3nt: TGTGCCATCACTAACCATCTATCCCGGACAGGGAGCACAGATACGCAGTATTTT
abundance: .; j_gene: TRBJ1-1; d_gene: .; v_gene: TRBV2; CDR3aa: CAIGGDSTEAFF; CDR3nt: TGTGCCATCGGGGGGGATTCGACTGAAGCTTTCTTT
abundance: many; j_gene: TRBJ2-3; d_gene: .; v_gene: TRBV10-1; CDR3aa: CASSESLGTDTQYF; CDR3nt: TGCGCCAGCAGTGAGTCATTAGGAACAGATACGCAGTATTTT
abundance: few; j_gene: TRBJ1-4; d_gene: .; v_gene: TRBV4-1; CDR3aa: CASTNILRERKLFF; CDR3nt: TGCGCCAGCACCAACATCCTCCGGGAGCGAAAACTGTTTTTT
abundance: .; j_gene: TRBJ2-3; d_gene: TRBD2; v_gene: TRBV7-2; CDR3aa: CASSLAFSGWAGSDTQYF; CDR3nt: TGTGCCAGCAGCTTAGCCTTTAGCGGGTGGGCCGGTTCAGATACGCAGTATTTT
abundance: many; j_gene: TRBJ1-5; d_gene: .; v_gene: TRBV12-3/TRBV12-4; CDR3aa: CASSLGASNQPQHF; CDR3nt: TGTGCCAGCAGTTTAGGGGCCAGCAATCAGCCCCAGCATTTT
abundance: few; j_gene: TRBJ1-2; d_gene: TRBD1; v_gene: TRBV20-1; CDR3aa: CSASRLRGRGYGYTF; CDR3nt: TGCAGTGCTAGTAGACTCAGGGGGCGAGGCTATGGCTACACCTTC
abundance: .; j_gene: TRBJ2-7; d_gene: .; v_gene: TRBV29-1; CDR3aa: CSVRDSQYEQYF; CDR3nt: TGCAGCGTCCGGGACTCCCAATACGAGCAGTACTTC
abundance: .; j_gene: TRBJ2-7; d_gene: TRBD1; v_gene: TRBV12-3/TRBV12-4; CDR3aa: CASSFIGQGEQYF; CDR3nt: TGTGCCAGCAGTTTTATAGGACAGGGCGAGCAGTACTTC
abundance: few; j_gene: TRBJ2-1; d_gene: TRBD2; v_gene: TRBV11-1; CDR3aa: CASSLASGGLAGPSSYNEQFF; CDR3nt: TGTGCCAGCAGCTTAGCGAGTGGCGGACTAGCGGGACCGAGCTCCTACAATGAGCAGTTCTTC
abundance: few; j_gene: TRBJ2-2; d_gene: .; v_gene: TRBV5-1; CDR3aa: CASRWGGELFF; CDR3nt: TGCGCCAGCAGATGGGGCGGGGAGCTGTTTTTT
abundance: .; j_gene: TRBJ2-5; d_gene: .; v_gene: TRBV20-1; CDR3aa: CSARIVETQYF; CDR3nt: TGCAGTGCCAGGATTGTAGAGACCCAGTACTTC
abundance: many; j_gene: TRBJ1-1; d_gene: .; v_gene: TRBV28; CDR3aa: CASSFRPEGTEAFF; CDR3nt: TGTGCCAGCAGTTTCCGGCCGGAGGGCACTGAAGCTTTCTTT
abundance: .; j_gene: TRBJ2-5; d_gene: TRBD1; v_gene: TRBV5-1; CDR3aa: CASSPRTGVDGETQYF; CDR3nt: TGCGCCAGCAGCCCCCGGACAGGGGTCGATGGGGAGACCCAGTACTTC
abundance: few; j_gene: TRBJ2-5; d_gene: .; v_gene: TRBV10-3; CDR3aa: CAISEGKTQYF; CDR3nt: TGTGCCATCAGCGAGGGGAAGACCCAGTACTTC
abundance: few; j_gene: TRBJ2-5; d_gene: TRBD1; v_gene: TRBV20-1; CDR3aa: CSARGGQGGHETQYF; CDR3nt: TGCAGTGCTAGGGGTGGACAGGGGGGACACGAGACCCAGTACTTC
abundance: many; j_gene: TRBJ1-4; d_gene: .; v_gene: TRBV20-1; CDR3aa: CSARKGKGYATNEKLFF; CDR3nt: TGCAGTGCTAGAAAGGGGAAGGGTTATGCAACTAATGAAAAACTGTTTTTT
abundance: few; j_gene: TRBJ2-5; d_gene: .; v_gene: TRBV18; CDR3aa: CASSMLQQETQYF; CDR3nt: TGTGCCAGCTCAATGCTACAGCAAGAGACCCAGTACTTC
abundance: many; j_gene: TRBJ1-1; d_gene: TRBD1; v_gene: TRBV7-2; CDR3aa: CASSLTGDGEAFF; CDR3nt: TGTGCCAGCAGCTTGACAGGGGATGGTGAAGCTTTCTTT
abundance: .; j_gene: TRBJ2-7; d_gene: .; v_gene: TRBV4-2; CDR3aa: CASSQDHGGYEQYF; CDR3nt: TGTGCCAGCAGCCAAGATCATGGGGGCTACGAGCAGTACTTC
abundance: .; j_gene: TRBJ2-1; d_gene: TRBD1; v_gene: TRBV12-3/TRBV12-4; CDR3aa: CASTQLRDRGNEQFF; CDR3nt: TGTGCCAGCACCCAACTCCGGGACAGGGGGAATGAGCAGTTCTTC
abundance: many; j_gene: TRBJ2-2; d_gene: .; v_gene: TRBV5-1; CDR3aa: CASSLDKPGGELFF; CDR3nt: TGCGCCAGCAGCCTCGACAAGCCCGGCGGGGAGCTGTTTTTT
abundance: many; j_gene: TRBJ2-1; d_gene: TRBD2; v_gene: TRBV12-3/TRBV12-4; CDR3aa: CASSPRTSGAYNEQFF; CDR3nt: TGTGCCAGCAGTCCCCGGACTAGCGGGGCCTACAATGAGCAGTTCTTC
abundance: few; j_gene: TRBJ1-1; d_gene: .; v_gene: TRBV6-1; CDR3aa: CASSEATWAAFF; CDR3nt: TGTGCCAGCAGTGAAGCCACATGGGCAGCTTTCTTT
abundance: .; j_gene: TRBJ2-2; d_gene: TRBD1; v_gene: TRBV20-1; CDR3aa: CSARDQIRGHTGELFF; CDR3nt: TGCAGTGCTAGAGATCAGATCAGGGGGCACACCGGGGAGCTGTTTTTT
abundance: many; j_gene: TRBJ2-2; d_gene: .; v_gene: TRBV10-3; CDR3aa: CASLNTGELFF; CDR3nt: TGTGCCTCCCTGAACACCGGGGAGCTGTTTTTT
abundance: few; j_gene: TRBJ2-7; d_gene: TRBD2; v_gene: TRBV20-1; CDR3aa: CSAPSLAGGFEQYF; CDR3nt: TGCAGTGCTCCTTCACTAGCGGGGGGGTTCGAGCAGTACTTC
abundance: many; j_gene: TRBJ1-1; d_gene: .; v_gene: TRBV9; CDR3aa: CASSVFLSKFDQRDTEAFF; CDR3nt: TGTGCCAGCAGCGTGTTCCTGTCTAAATTTGATCAGAGGGACACTGAAGCTTTCTTT
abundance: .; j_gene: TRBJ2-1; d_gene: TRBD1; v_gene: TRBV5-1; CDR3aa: CASSLGGQGIGNEQFF; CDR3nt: TGCGCCAGCAGCTTGGGGGGACAGGGGATTGGCAATGAGCAGTTCTTC
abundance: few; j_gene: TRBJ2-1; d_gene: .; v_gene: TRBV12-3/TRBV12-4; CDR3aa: CASSSWAGGTLYNEQFF; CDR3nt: TGTGCCAGCAGCTCGTGGGCCGGCGGGACCCTCTACAATGAGCAGTTCTTC
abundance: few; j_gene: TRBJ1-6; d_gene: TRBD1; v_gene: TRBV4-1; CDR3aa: CASSQDQTGVNSPLHF; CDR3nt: TGCGCCAGCAGCCAGGACCAGACAGGGGTTAATTCACCCCTCCACTTT
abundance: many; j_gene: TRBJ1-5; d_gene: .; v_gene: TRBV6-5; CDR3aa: CASSYSGQGLPSVDQPQHF; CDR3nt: TGTGCCAGCAGTTACTCTGGGCAGGGGCTGCCCTCGGTCGACCAGCCCCAGCATTTT
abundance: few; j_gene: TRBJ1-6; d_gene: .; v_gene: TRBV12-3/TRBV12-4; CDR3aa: CASSTLAGGRNSPLHF; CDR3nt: TGTGCCAGCAGTACCCTTGCTGGGGGGCGGAATTCACCCCTCCACTTT
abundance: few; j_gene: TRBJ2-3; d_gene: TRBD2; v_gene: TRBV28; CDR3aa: CASSSGTSGTSTDTQYF; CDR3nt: TGTGCCAGCAGTTCCGGGACTAGCGGTACTAGCACAGATACGCAGTATTTT
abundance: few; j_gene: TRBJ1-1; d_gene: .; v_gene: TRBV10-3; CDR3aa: CAVQGIANTEAFF; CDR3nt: TGTGCCGTCCAGGGGATCGCGAACACTGAAGCTTTCTTT
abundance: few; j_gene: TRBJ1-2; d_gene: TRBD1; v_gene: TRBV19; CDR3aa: CASSIGTGVSLRNYGYTF; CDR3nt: TGTGCCAGTAGTATCGGGACAGGGGTTAGTTTGCGGAACTATGGCTACACCTTC
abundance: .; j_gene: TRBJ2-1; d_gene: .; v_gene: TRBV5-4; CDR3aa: CASSDLVNEQFF; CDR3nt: TGTGCCAGCAGCGACCTGGTGAATGAGCAGTTCTTC
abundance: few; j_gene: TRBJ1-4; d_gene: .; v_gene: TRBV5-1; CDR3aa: CASSLEWGAATNEKLFF; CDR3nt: TGCGCCAGCAGCTTGGAGTGGGGGGCTGCAACTAATGAAAAACTGTTTTTT